These 27 T cell receptor beta chains share one sample of origin, sequenced in a study of T-cell memory formation after mild COVID-19 (dated by TCRdb to the early 2020s). Library generation was performed with 5' RACE. The data were produced on an Illumina NovaSeq 6000. Using fastp trimming at Q25 and MiXCR clonotype assembly, TCRdb reanalyzed the public sequencing data and kept in-frame beta chains. A single entry per CDR3 protein holds the most common genes and DNA from its merged rows. Across this sample there are about 150,000 distinct CDR3 sequences, with 25% to 40% seen only once. The ten largest clones add up to approximately 12% of the sample. The sequencing sample was made of PBMCs or a T cell subset sorted from them (not recorded which). Receptors originate from an adult woman who had mild COVID-19 (a few samples of this study predate the infection). The sample titles of this study are shuffled in the database, so cell type and time point are left out; the donor was told from shared clones.

The chain uses TRBV5-1 and TRBJ2-7; 8 positions agree with TRBD1. Germline V gene lookup returns CDR1 SGHRS and CDR2 YFSETQ. The CDR3 runs 14 residues. The ends lost 6 bases at V and 4 bases at J; junction bases unmatched: 9. CDR3 coding DNA: TGCGCCAGCACCACGACAGGGGCCTCGTACGAGCAGTACTTC. Amino acids: CASTTTGASYEQYF.

V and J are TRBV11-2 and TRBJ2-2; 7 positions agree with TRBD1. The CDR3 runs 17 residues. Unmatched junction bases numbered 9, after V lost 4 bases and J lost 1 base. Germline values: CDR1 SGHAT, CDR2 FQNNGV. This chain's CDR3 is CASSYTMTGKNTGELFF. CDR3 DNA: TGTGCCAGCAGCTATACCATGACAGGGAAGAACACCGGGGAGCTGTTTTTT.

The table lists this clonotype with a few counts. V is TRBV12-3 or TRBV12-4 and J is TRBJ1-2; D may be TRBD1 (5 bases). The germline V and J ends were trimmed by 6 bases and 5 bases, with 16 bases remaining between them. The CDR3 has 14 residues. CDR3 nucleotide sequence: TGTGCCAGCAGCGAGTCTGGCAGGGATTATGGCTACACCTTC. This gives the protein CASSESGRDYGYTF.

There are a few counts of this clonotype. The V and J genes are TRBV6-5 and TRBJ1-1; D is unclear. The V gene lost 6 bases and the J gene lost 2 bases, with 25 bases spanning the gap. The CDR3 spans 18 residues. Germline CDR1 is MNHEY and CDR2 is SVGAGI. The CDR3 is CASSRNRGAARTNTEAFF. For the CDR3, the DNA is TGTGCCAGCAGCCGCAATCGGGGAGCCGCCCGGACTAACACTGAAGCTTTCTTT.

The chain recombines TRBV7-8 with TRBJ2-5; TRBD1 might be the D (6 bases). CDR3 length equals 14 residues. Germline V lookup: CDR1 SGHVS, CDR2 FQNEAQ. V was pared by 5 bases and J by 4 bases, with 14 bases between. CDR3: CASSNRRGRETQYF. The CDR3 DNA reads as TGTGCCAGCAGCAACCGCAGGGGTCGAGAGACCCAGTACTTC. The full variable domain, its missing parts supplied by reference TRBV7-8 and TRBJ2-5, is GAGVSQSPRYKVAKRGQDVALRCDPISGHVSLFWYQQALGQGPEFLTYFQNEAQLDKSGLPSDRFFAERPEGSVSTLKIQRTQQEDSAVYLCASSNRRGRETQYFGPGTRLLVL.

The V call is TRBV29-1, the J call TRBJ2-2, with D maybe TRBD1 (8 bases). V was cut by 6 bases and J by 6 bases, with 14 bases left in between. Germline V gene sequence: CDR1 SQVTM, CDR2 ANQGSEA. The CDR3 is 13 amino acids. CDR3 sequence (DNA): TGCAGCGTAAGGACAGGGAGGGCCGGGGAGCTGTTTTTT. It codes for CSVRTGRAGELFF.

This rearrangement joins TRBV5-1 to TRBJ2-7; D possibly corresponds to TRBD2 (7 bases). Trimming stripped 2 bases from V and 2 bases from J, with 17 bases between. The CDR3 sequence is 16 residues long. CDR1 is SGHRS and CDR2 is YFSETQ in the germline V gene. The CDR3 coding sequence is TGCGCCAGCAGCTTTGGTTCGGGGGGCAGAACCTACGAGCAGTACTTC. Its translation is CASSFGSGGRTYEQYF.

The V and J genes are TRBV20-1 and TRBJ1-5, with 8 bases aligning to TRBD1. The CDR3 totals 14 residues. Per germline, CDR1 DFQATT and CDR2 SNEGSKA (reference sequence). With 4 bases clipped from V and 4 bases from J, the junction kept 6 bases outside the gene matches. The CDR3: CSATSGTGNQPQHF. The CDR3 DNA follows: TGCAGTGCTACTTCGGGGACAGGTAATCAGCCCCAGCATTTT.

V and J are TRBV4-3 and TRBJ1-5, with TRBD1 matching 8 bases. Germline assignment: CDR1 LGHNA and CDR2 YSLEER. V trimming: 0 bases; J trimming: 6 bases; junction bases outside the gene matches: 10. This CDR3 is 17 amino acids long. The CDR3 reads CASSQDRVTGESQPQHF. CDR3 DNA sequence: TGCGCCAGCAGCCAAGATCGTGTGACAGGGGAGAGTCAGCCCCAGCATTTT.

This clonotype was counted only a few times. The chain joins TRBV7-2 to TRBJ2-3; no definite D call. Germline V gene sequence: CDR1 SGHTA, CDR2 FQGNSA. V shed 5 bases and J shed 3 bases, with 9 bases lying between them. The CDR3 runs 13 residues. CDR3 DNA: TGTGCCAGCAGCCGGACGATTACAGATACGCAGTATTTT. Its protein product is CASSRTITDTQYF.

J is TRBJ2-7 and V is TRBV4-2, with 10 bases identical to TRBD2. Germline V gene sequence: CDR1 LGHNA, CDR2 YNFKEQ. V lost 4 bases, J lost 3 bases, and 6 bases stayed unmatched. CDR3 length: 15 residues. For the CDR3, the DNA is TGTGCCAGCAGCCGAGGACTAGCGGACAACTACGAGCAGTACTTC. This translates into CASSRGLADNYEQYF.

The rearrangement joins TRBV3-1 to TRBJ2-2; TRBD1 is a possible D gene (6 bases). Germline V gene data show CDR1 as LGHDT and CDR2 as YNNKEL (reference sequence). The CDR3 has 13 amino acids. V lost 6 bases, J lost 5 bases, and 10 bases lay in between. The CDR3 here is CASRLTGTGELFF. The CDR3 region has the DNA TGTGCCAGCAGGTTAACAGGGACCGGGGAGCTGTTTTTT.

The chain links TRBV6-2 or TRBV6-3 to TRBJ2-1, with unresolved D. Trimming pared 4 bases from V and 4 bases from J, leaving 11 bases between. The germline CDR1 and CDR2 sequences are MNHEY and SVGEGT. The CDR3 length is 14 residues. The CDR3 DNA reads TGTGCCAGCAGTTCGAACTTTCTTTACAATGAGCAGTTCTTC. This sequence encodes CASSSNFLYNEQFF.

V usage is TRBV4-1 and J usage is TRBJ1-4, with 8 nucleotides matching TRBD1. V lost 4 bases and J lost 11; bases outside the gene matches: 6. The CDR3 covers 13 residues. Germline CDR1 and CDR2: MGHRA and YSYEKL. In DNA form, the CDR3 reads TGCGCCAGCAGCCCCCCGTACAGGGGGAAACTGTTTTTT. Protein product: CASSPPYRGKLFF.

This rearrangement joins TRBV5-1 to TRBJ1-1, with D unclear. The length of the CDR3 is 13 residues. Germline V lookup: CDR1 SGHRS, CDR2 YFSETQ. The V and J ends lost 2 bases and 1 base respectively, with 6 bases between them. In DNA, the CDR3 is TGCGCCAGCAGCTTTTTGGAGAACACTGAAGCTTTCTTT. Its translation: CASSFLENTEAFF.

The genes are TRBV5-1 and TRBJ1-2, with unresolved D. CDR1 and CDR2 from the germline V gene are SGHRS and YFSETQ. The ends were cut back, 6 bases at V and 6 bases at J, with 18 bases in the middle. This CDR3 contains 14 residues. CDR3 sequence reads: CASKIGLPLDGYTF. CDR3 DNA sequence: TGCGCCAGCAAGATAGGACTCCCTCTGGATGGCTACACCTTC.

This clonotype was recorded a few times. The rearrangement joins TRBV7-6 to TRBJ2-2; TRBD2 matches at 9 bases. This CDR3 is 20 amino acids long. After removal of 3 bases from V and 2 bases from J, the junction contained 16 bases not matched to a gene. Germline CDR1 and CDR2: SGHVS and FNYEAQ. The CDR3 nucleotides read TGTGCCAGCAGCTTCTCCCCCGCGCTGGCGGGGGGGCCAAACACCGGGGAGCTGTTTTTT. Its protein product is CASSFSPALAGGPNTGELFF. Full variable domain (outside the CDR3, taken from reference TRBV7-6 and TRBJ2-2): GAGVSQSPRYKVTKRGQDVALRCDPISGHVSLYWYRQALGQGPEFLTYFNYEAQQDKSGLPNDRFSAERPEGSISTLTIQRTEQRDSAMYRCASSFSPALAGGPNTGELFFGEGSRLTVL.

V usage is TRBV10-3 and J usage is TRBJ2-7; D is unresolved. Germline V gene sequence: CDR1 ENHRY, CDR2 SYGVKD. The germline V and J ends were trimmed by 6 bases and 2 bases, with 14 bases remaining between them. There are 14 residues in the CDR3. CDR3 sequence reads: CAIRSRNGTYEQYF. The CDR3 DNA is TGTGCCATCAGAAGTAGGAACGGCACCTACGAGCAGTACTTC.

The chain uses TRBV6-5 and TRBJ2-7; D possibly corresponds to TRBD1 (6 bases). V was trimmed by 5 bases and J by 5 bases, leaving 13 bases between them. In germline, CDR1 is MNHEY, CDR2 SVGAGI. CDR3 length: 13 residues. CDR3 residues: CASSATGLDEQYF. As DNA, the CDR3 is TGTGCCAGCAGTGCTACAGGGTTGGACGAGCAGTACTTC.

The gene calls are TRBV12-5 and TRBJ2-7; tentatively, D is TRBD1 (6 bases). The V gene's germline CDR1 is LGHNT and CDR2 FRNRAP. V lost 5 bases and J 2 bases, leaving 13 bases between the germline ends. This CDR3 is 14 amino acids long. CDR3 loop: CASGLRTVAYEQYF. In DNA form, the CDR3 reads TGTGCTAGTGGTCTAAGGACAGTCGCCTACGAGCAGTACTTC.

This clonotype was found a few times. The V gene is TRBV15, the J gene TRBJ2-5; no clear D gene. The CDR3 loop spans 13 amino acids. With 0 bases removed from V and 7 bases from J, the gap between germline ends came to 9 bases. Germline V gene lookup returns CDR1 LNHNV and CDR2 YYDKDF (reference sequence). This chain's CDR3 is CATSREVGWTQYF. The DNA of the CDR3 is TGTGCCACCAGCAGAGAAGTGGGGTGGACCCAGTACTTC.

The chain links TRBV2 to TRBJ2-3; 11 bases map to TRBD2. J lost 2 bases, V lost 7 bases, and 5 bases had no gene match. CDR3 length: 15 residues. Per the germline V gene, CDR1 is SNHLY and CDR2 is FYNNEI. CDR3 DNA: TGTGCCAGCATAAGACTAGCGGGGACCACAGATACGCAGTATTTT. It translates to CASIRLAGTTDTQYF.

This clonotype has a handful of counts. The genes are TRBV7-2 and TRBJ1-2; 7 bases are a match to TRBD1. The CDR3 has 14 residues. Germline CDR1 reads SGHTA; CDR2 reads FQGNSA. V dropped 5 bases and J dropped 1; count of bases not matched to a gene: 4. CDR3 residues: CASSPGTVNYGYTF. The CDR3 DNA follows: TGTGCCAGCAGCCCCGGGACAGTTAACTATGGCTACACCTTC. Supplemented by reference TRBV7-2 and TRBJ1-2, the full variable domain reads GAGVSQSPSNKVTEKGKDVELRCDPISGHTALYWYRQSLGQGLEFLIYFQGNSAPDKSGLPSDRFSAERTGGSVSTLTIQRTQQEDSAVYLCASSPGTVNYGYTFGSGTRLTVV.

This clonotype was detected a few times. The chain joins TRBV6-5 to TRBJ2-7, with D maybe TRBD2 (6 bases). This CDR3 has 14 amino acids. Trimming left V 8 bases short and J 6 bases short, with 20 bases between. The germline gives CDR1 MNHEY, CDR2 SVGAGI. CDR3 amino acids: CASGLGGRPGEQYF. CDR3 DNA sequence: TGTGCCAGCGGTTTGGGAGGTCGTCCAGGCGAGCAGTACTTC.

The chain has TRBV29-1 and TRBJ2-3; maybe TRBD2 (5 bases). The CDR3 sequence is 14 residues long. With 4 bases removed from V and 2 bases from J, the gap between germline ends came to 13 bases. In germline, CDR1 is SQVTM, CDR2 ANQGSEA. The CDR3 loop reads CSVAYGDFTDTQYF. CDR3 DNA sequence: TGCAGCGTTGCGTACGGGGATTTCACAGATACGCAGTATTTT.

The chain links TRBV7-2 to TRBJ1-2, with 12 bases fitting TRBD1. CDR1 is SGHTA and CDR2 is FQGNSA in the germline V gene. CDR3 size: 16 residues. Unmatched junction bases numbered 8, after V lost 5 bases and J lost 4 bases. CDR3 protein: CASSPLGTGGGYGYTF. The CDR3 nucleotides read TGTGCCAGCAGCCCCCTAGGGACAGGGGGCGGCTATGGCTACACCTTC.

V and J are TRBV28 and TRBJ1-3; D may be TRBD1 (5 bases). The V and J ends lost 5 bases and 7 bases respectively, with 18 bases between them. The CDR3 extends over 15 amino acids. CDR1 and CDR2 (germline): MDHEN, SYDVKM. The CDR3 nucleotides read TGTGCCAGCAGTCGACAGAGCCTCAAAGGGAACACCATATATTTT. It yields the protein CASSRQSLKGNTIYF. The full variable domain, in which reference TRBV28 and TRBJ1-3 provide the parts outside the CDR3, is DVKVTQSSRYLVKRTGEKVFLECVQDMDHENMFWYRQDPGLGLRLIYFSYDVKMKEKGDIPEGYSVSREKKERFSLILESASTNQTSMYLCASSRQSLKGNTIYFGEGSWLTVV.